What follows are 32 T cell receptor beta chains derived from one specimen sequenced in a study of blood T cell repertoires in COVID-19. Method: immunoSEQ multiplex PCR; TCRdb's copy keeps in-frame clones and lacks some. The sample lists almost 250,000 clones, roughly 86% occurring once. Source material: peripheral blood. The receptors stem from a woman in her fifties or sixties who had recovered from COVID-19.

The genes are TRBV27 and TRBJ1-6; D ambiguous. This CDR3 is built from 16 residues. Deletions cut 7 bases from V and 0 bases from J, with 13 bases between. The germline V gene encodes CDR1 MNHEY and CDR2 SMNVEV (reference sequence). The CDR3 region has the DNA TGTGCCAGCAAGTCACGCAAGAGCTCCTATAATTCACCCCTCCACTTT. Its protein product is CASKSRKSSYNSPLHF.

The chain joins TRBV6-5 to TRBJ1-3; possibly TRBD1 for D (5 bases). Per germline, CDR1 MNHEY and CDR2 SVGAGI. The ends were cut back, 6 bases at V and 6 bases at J, with 18 bases in the middle. CDR3 size: 15 residues. The CDR3 loop is CASRLNRGLINTIYF. The CDR3 DNA reads as TGTGCCAGCAGACTCAATAGGGGCCTGATAAACACCATATATTTT.

This sequence joins TRBV7-9 and TRBJ1-3; D not resolved. The CDR3 is 15 amino acids. Germline V gives CDR1 SEHNR, CDR2 FQNEAQ (reference sequence). Trimming left V 4 bases short and J 4 bases short, with 14 bases between. CDR3: CASSSLAGSGNTIYF. The CDR3 DNA reads as TGTGCCAGCAGCTCCTTGGCGGGGTCCGGAAACACCATATATTTT. Full variable domain (missing parts from reference TRBV7-9 and TRBJ1-3): DTGVSQNPRHKITKRGQNVTFRCDPISEHNRLYWYRQTLGQGPEFLTYFQNEAQLEKSRLLSDRFSAERPKGSFSTLEIQRTEQGDSAMYLCASSSLAGSGNTIYFGEGSWLTVV.

V gene TRBV28 combines with J gene TRBJ2-7; TRBD2 matches 7 bases. Germline trimming cut 1 base from V and 6 bases from J; bases unmatched to any gene: 9. Germline V gene data show CDR1 as MDHEN and CDR2 as SYDVKM. CDR3 length: 15 residues. CDR3 nucleotide sequence: TGTGCCAGCAGTTTATCTAACAGCGGGATTACCGAGCAGTACTTC. Its protein is CASSLSNSGITEQYF.

V and J are TRBV5-6 and TRBJ1-4; tentative D call: TRBD1 (5 bases). There are 13 residues in the CDR3. Trimming left V 0 bases short and J 14 bases short, with 14 bases between. The germline V gene encodes CDR1 SGHDT and CDR2 YYEEEE. This chain's CDR3 is CASSLATGDSLFF. In nucleotides, the CDR3 is TGTGCCAGCAGCTTGGCAACGGGTGACAGTCTGTTTTTT. Full variable domain (remainder filled in from reference TRBV5-6 and TRBJ1-4): DAGVTQSPTHLIKTRGQQVTLRCSPKSGHDTVSWYQQALGQGPQFIFQYYEEEERQRGNFPDRFSGHQFPNYSSELNVNALLLGDSALYLCASSLATGDSLFFGSGTQLSVL.

This clone was seen a few times. This chain joins TRBV27 and TRBJ2-3; a weak D match, TRBD1 (6 bases). CDR3 length equals 14 residues. Per germline, CDR1 MNHEY and CDR2 SMNVEV (reference sequence). Trimming took 5 bases from V and 2 from J, leaving 11 bases between them. CDR3 in amino acids: CASSNRAPTDTQYF. The CDR3 DNA follows: TGTGCCAGCAGTAACAGGGCCCCCACAGATACGCAGTATTTT.

V and J are TRBV5-8 and TRBJ2-2, with a possible D match to TRBD1 (6 bases). Germline CDR1 and CDR2: SGHTS and YDEGEE. This CDR3 is 16 amino acids long. V gave up 0 bases and J gave up 4 bases, with 13 bases separating them. The CDR3 loop is CASSLERTDLTGELFF. CDR3 bases: TGTGCCAGCAGCTTGGAACGGACAGACCTCACCGGGGAGCTGTTTTTT.

The chain has TRBV27 and TRBJ2-5; maybe TRBD1 (5 bases). The CDR3 covers 15 residues. The germline V gene has CDR1 MNHEY and CDR2 SMNVEV (reference sequence). The V end was cut by 2 bases, the J end by 1 base, with 11 bases between. The CDR3 sequence is CASSLMSQGQETQYF. DNA of the CDR3: TGTGCCAGCAGTTTAATGTCGCAGGGCCAAGAGACCCAGTACTTC.

The chain couples TRBV7-9 to TRBJ1-5; TRBD1 matches at 8 bases. CDR3 length equals 14 residues. The junction had 5 bases not matched to a gene; V was cut back by 3 bases and J by 7 bases. CDR1 and CDR2 from the germline V gene are SEHNR and FQNEAQ (reference sequence). The CDR3 reads CASSLGTGWQPQHF. The DNA for the CDR3 is TGTGCCAGCAGCTTGGGGACAGGATGGCAGCCCCAGCATTTT.

The chain couples TRBV11-2 to TRBJ2-3; tentative D call: TRBD2 (5 bases). The CDR3 loop spans 13 amino acids. V lost 3 bases and J lost 2, with 6 bases in between. CDR1 SGHAT and CDR2 FQNNGV come from the germline V gene. CDR3 sequence reads: CASSFGDTDTQYF. The CDR3 region has the DNA TGTGCCAGCAGCTTCGGGGACACAGATACGCAGTATTTT.

This chain links TRBV19 with TRBJ2-1; 8 bases line up with TRBD2. In germline, CDR1 is LNHDA, CDR2 SQIVND (reference sequence). The ends lost 3 bases at V and 7 bases at J; junction bases unmatched: 8. This CDR3 region has 15 residues. The CDR3 protein is CASSIPGTRWNEQFF. In DNA form, the CDR3 reads TGTGCCAGTAGTATCCCCGGGACTAGGTGGAATGAGCAGTTCTTC.

The chain recombines TRBV19 with TRBJ2-7, with a weak D call TRBD1 (6 bases). The length of the CDR3 is 13 residues. The germline V and J ends were trimmed by 5 bases and 6 bases, with 14 bases remaining between them. Germline CDR1 is LNHDA and CDR2 is SQIVND (reference sequence). In DNA form, the CDR3 reads TGTGCCAGTAGTTCCAATCGAGGGGGCGAGCAGTACTTC. This encodes CASSSNRGGEQYF.

The chain is built from TRBV28 and TRBJ2-5; 8 positions match TRBD2. CDR3 length: 15 residues. Trimming at V came to 5 bases and at J to 2 bases, leaving 7 bases not matched to a gene. Germline CDR1 and CDR2: MDHEN and SYDVKM. Here the CDR3 reads CASSPTSGPQETQYF. CDR3 nucleotides: TGTGCCAGCAGTCCAACTAGCGGCCCGCAAGAGACCCAGTACTTC.

Worth noting for this clone: This CDR3 is also generated by other DNA sequences in the sample. CDR3 protein: CASSLLRGETQYF. The DNA for the CDR3 is TGTGCCAGCAGTTTACTTAGGGGGGAGACCCAGTACTTC. The rearrangement uses TRBV28 and TRBJ2-5; possible D gene TRBD1, 6 bases. With 2 bases removed from V and 5 bases from J, the gap between germline ends came to 9 bases. CDR3 length equals 13 residues. Germline CDR1 MDHEN, CDR2 SYDVKM.

The table lists this clone with a few counts. This chain joins TRBV27 and TRBJ1-5; a possible D gene is TRBD1 (5 bases). Germline V gene lookup returns CDR1 MNHEY and CDR2 SMNVEV (reference sequence). There are 15 residues in the CDR3. Trimming took off 2 bases at V and 4 bases at J, with 12 bases between the two ends. The CDR3 DNA reads as TGTGCCAGCAGTTTAGGCAGTGGGGGGAATCAGCCCCAGCATTTT. Translation: CASSLGSGGNQPQHF.

The genes are TRBV4-2 and TRBJ1-1; possible D gene TRBD1, 6 bases. V lost 4 bases to trimming and J lost 0 bases, with 12 bases between them. The CDR3 totals 15 residues. The germline gives CDR1 LGHNA, CDR2 YNFKEQ. The CDR3 DNA reads as TGTGCCAGCAGCCCACGAACAGGGATGAACACTGAAGCTTTCTTT. Encoded protein: CASSPRTGMNTEAFF.

The J gene is TRBJ1-4, the V gene TRBV5-6; 7 positions match TRBD1. Germline CDR1 reads SGHDT; CDR2 reads YYEEEE. The CDR3 spans 14 residues. V shed 4 bases, J shed 7 bases, and the junction held 7 bases outside the gene matches. CDR3 residues: CASSQVNRGEKLFF. The CDR3 DNA is TGTGCCAGCAGCCAAGTGAACAGGGGTGAAAAACTGTTTTTT.

This clone was detected a few times. The chain is built from TRBV27 and TRBJ1-2; D ambiguous. The ends were cut back, 3 bases at V and 4 bases at J, with 12 bases in the middle. This CDR3 spans 14 amino acids. Germline V lookup: CDR1 MNHEY, CDR2 SMNVEV (reference sequence). In DNA, the CDR3 is TGTGCCAGCAGTTTCCGGCTCGAGGGCTATGGCTACACCTTC. Translating gives CASSFRLEGYGYTF.

This clone turned up a few times. The rearrangement uses TRBV7-2 and TRBJ1-4; 8 positions agree with TRBD1. With 2 bases clipped from V and 10 bases from J, the junction kept 9 bases outside the gene matches. The CDR3 is 15 residues long. Germline CDR1 and CDR2: SGHTA and FQGNSA. The CDR3 DNA sequence: TGTGCCAGCAGCTTAAACAGGGGGGAGGTGGGAAAACTGTTTTTT. Amino acids: CASSLNRGEVGKLFF.

On this clone: A much larger clonotype is one base distant, so this may be a read error. This CDR3 is CASSPGQGTDTQYF. In nucleotides, the CDR3 is TGTGCCAGCAGCCCGGGACAGGGAACAGATACGCAGTATTTT. V and J are TRBV2 and TRBJ2-3; 9 nucleotides agree with TRBD1. In germline, CDR1 is SNHLY, CDR2 FYNNEI. V was clipped by 6 bases and J by 3 bases; unmatched bases: 4. The CDR3 runs to 14 residues. The full variable domain, completed using reference TRBV2 and TRBJ2-3, is EPEVTQTPSHQVTQMGQEVILRCVPISNHLYFYWYRQILGQKVEFLVSFYNNEISEKSEIFDDQFSVERPDGSNFTLKIRSTKLEDSAMYFCASSPGQGTDTQYFGPGTRLTVL.

The chain couples TRBV19 to TRBJ2-3; weak D call: TRBD2 (5 bases). The CDR3 extends over 17 amino acids. CDR1 is LNHDA and CDR2 is SQIVND in the germline V gene (reference sequence). V gave up 6 bases and J gave up 4 bases, with 23 bases separating them. The CDR3 bases are TGTGCCAGTAGATTGCCCTCAAGGAGTTCCGGGGCAGATACGCAGTATTTT. Encoded protein: CASRLPSRSSGADTQYF.

This chain joins TRBV15 and TRBJ2-1, with 9 bases lining up with TRBD2. Germline V lookup: CDR1 LNHNV, CDR2 YYDKDF (reference sequence). The CDR3 is 16 residues long. V shed 0 bases and J 7 bases; nucleotides not matched to a gene: 7. Here the CDR3 reads CATSRDLRGGQNEQFF. The CDR3 DNA is TGTGCCACCAGCAGAGATCTGCGGGGGGGCCAGAATGAGCAGTTCTTC.

The rearrangement uses TRBV4-2 and TRBJ1-5; no clear D gene. In germline, CDR1 is LGHNA, CDR2 YNFKEQ. Trimming took off 0 bases at V and 1 base at J, with 7 bases between the two ends. The CDR3 sequence is 15 residues long. CDR3 amino acids: CASSQDRRSNQPQHF. In DNA form, the CDR3 reads TGTGCCAGCAGCCAAGATCGTCGGAGCAATCAGCCCCAGCATTTT.

The genes are TRBV20-1 and TRBJ2-7; 8 bases agree with TRBD2. V was pared by 3 bases and J by 4 bases, with 11 bases of the junction left unmatched. The CDR3 is made up of 15 amino acids. CDR1 and CDR2 from the germline V gene are DFQATT and SNEGSKA (reference sequence). Written as DNA, the CDR3 is TGCAGTGCTAGTCCCCCAGCGGGGGATTTATACGAGCAGTACTTC. It specifies CSASPPAGDLYEQYF.

This clone was observed once. The chain recombines TRBV18 with TRBJ1-5; no clear D. V lost 6 bases to trimming and J lost 1 base, with 16 bases between them. CDR3 length: 16 amino acids. Germline CDR1 and CDR2: KGHSH and LQKENI. CDR3 residues: CASSRTPLGSNQPQHF. Written as DNA, the CDR3 is TGTGCCAGCTCCCGTACCCCTCTGGGCAGCAATCAGCCCCAGCATTTT.

The rearrangement uses TRBV6-5 and TRBJ2-4, with TRBD2 matching 8 bases. V lost 5 bases, J lost 1 base, and 4 bases stayed unmatched. CDR3 length: 15 residues. Germline CDR1 and CDR2: MNHEY and SVGAGI. CDR3 sequence (DNA): TGTGCCAGCAGTCCCCCGGGGGGGGCCAAAAACATTCAGTACTTC. Amino acids: CASSPPGGAKNIQYF.

This clone was detected only once. V gene TRBV3-1 (or the pseudogene TRBV3-2) combines with J gene TRBJ1-6, with TRBD1 identical over 11 bases. The V and J ends lost 2 bases and 9 bases, in that order; junction bases with no gene match: 3. The CDR3 covers 15 residues. The germline CDR1 and CDR2 sequences are LGHDT and YNNKEL (reference sequence). CDR3 sequence: CASSQSGTGGSPLHF. CDR3 DNA: TGTGCCAGCAGCCAATCCGGGACAGGGGGTTCACCCCTCCACTTT.

The rearrangement joins TRBV27 to TRBJ2-1; D is ambiguous. V shed 10 bases and J shed 1 base, with 14 bases lying between them. The CDR3 contains 14 residues. Per germline, CDR1 MNHEY and CDR2 SMNVEV (reference sequence). CDR3 sequence reads: CATLSPGSYNEQFF. As DNA, the CDR3 is TGTGCCACCCTCTCCCCAGGATCCTACAATGAGCAGTTCTTC.

The rearrangement joins TRBV2 to TRBJ2-3; 7 bases are shared with TRBD2. V lost 1 base, J lost 9 bases, and 4 bases stayed unmatched. Germline lookup yields CDR1 SNHLY and CDR2 FYNNEI. The CDR3 has 13 residues. The CDR3 nucleotides are TGTGCCAGCAGTGAAGGTGCGGGGGTAACGCAGTATTTT. Amino acid sequence: CASSEGAGVTQYF.

The rearrangement joins TRBV4-2 to TRBJ2-3; 8 positions match TRBD2. The CDR3 runs to 16 residues. Looked up from germline, CDR1 is LGHNA and CDR2 is YNFKEQ. Trimming at V came to 2 bases and at J to 10 bases, leaving 14 bases not matched to a gene. The CDR3, as DNA: TGTGCCAGCAGCCAATCTATCGGGGGGGCGCAGGTTTCGCAGTATTTT. Translated, it gives CASSQSIGGAQVSQYF.

V usage is TRBV24-1 and J usage is TRBJ2-5, with TRBD1 matching over 8 bases. Germline V gene lookup returns CDR1 KGHDR and CDR2 SFDVKD. V lost 4 bases and J lost 5; bases outside the gene matches: 11. The CDR3 totals 16 residues. CDR3 sequence: CATSETRDRPRETQYF. The CDR3 nucleotides read TGTGCCACCAGTGAGACCCGGGACAGGCCTCGGGAGACCCAGTACTTC.

The rearrangement joins TRBV19 to TRBJ2-3, with a weak D call TRBD2 (6 bases). CDR1 and CDR2 (germline): LNHDA, SQIVND (reference sequence). CDR3 length equals 13 residues. Trimming stripped 3 bases from V and 2 bases from J, with 6 bases between. The CDR3 here is CASSMRDTDTQYF. The CDR3 DNA reads TGTGCCAGTAGTATGCGGGACACAGATACGCAGTATTTT.